A selection of T cell receptor beta chains follows, all from one sample in a study of lymphopenia after photon versus proton radiotherapy. TCRdb's table, derived via immunoSEQ multiplex PCR, lists solely in-frame clones and lacks some. The sample holds more than 25,000 clones; around 90% are singletons and the top ten take 6.8%. The sample here was peripheral blood, taken from a patient treated with photon-based radiotherapy. The receptors were sampled from a woman in her 50s with pancreatic cancer. Each CDR3 is given with its conserved first and last residue. Each record gives: clone size, D gene, V gene, J gene, CDR3 DNA, CDR3 protein. D genes are given only for firm matches. The size of a clone is reported for some rows only, either as once, few or many, or as a class for expanded clones.

NA	TRBD2	TRBV5-4	TRBJ2-7	TGTGCCAGCAGCTTGCCAAAGCCAGGACTAGTAACCCACGAGCAGTACTTC	CASSLPKPGLVTHEQYF
NA	NA	TRBV30	TRBJ2-7	TGTGCCTGGAGTTCCGGATCCTACGAGCAGTACTTC	CAWSSGSYEQYF
NA	NA	TRBV5-6	TRBJ2-5	TGTGCCAGCAGCTTGTCCAGGGTTGAAGAGACCCAGTACTTC	CASSLSRVEETQYF
NA	NA	TRBV6-1	TRBJ1-2	TGTGCCAGCAGGGAACTCTATGGCTACACCTTC	CASRELYGYTF
NA	TRBD1	TRBV5-4	TRBJ1-1	TGTGCCAGCAGCACTTTTCAGGACAGGGTGCGAGCTTTCTTT	CASSTFQDRVRAFF
NA	NA	TRBV4-3	TRBJ2-1	TGCGCCAGCAGCCAAGCAGACCGACTGCTTGAGAATGAGCAGTTCTTC	CASSQADRLLENEQFF
NA	NA	TRBV4-3	TRBJ1-2	TGCGCCAGCAGCCAAGTGGTGCGCAGGAGGCCGCTAAACTATGGCTACACCTTC	CASSQVVRRRPLNYGYTF
NA	TRBD1	TRBV30	TRBJ1-2	TGTGCCTGGAGTGGGGACAGGGCCGGCGGCTACACCTTC	CAWSGDRAGGYTF
NA	TRBD1	TRBV5-1	TRBJ2-7	TGCGCCAGCAGCTTGGTAGGTCAGGGGGCTGACGAGCAGTACTTC	CASSLVGQGADEQYF
NA	NA	TRBV27	TRBJ1-1	TGTGCCAGCAGTCGGAATAACCCGGGGGACACTGAAGCTTTCTTT	CASSRNNPGDTEAFF
few	TRBD1	TRBV19	TRBJ1-2	TGTGCCAGCCAAACAGGGGGCAATGGCTACACCTTC	CASQTGGNGYTF
NA	NA	TRBV2	TRBJ1-2	TGTGCCAGCAGTTTGTACAGCTTCTATGGCTACACCTTC	CASSLYSFYGYTF
NA	NA	TRBV4-2	TRBJ2-7	TGTGCCAGCAGCCAAGAAATGGACGGACCCTACGAGCAGTACTTC	CASSQEMDGPYEQYF
NA	NA	TRBV28	TRBJ1-5	TGTGCCAGCAATGGGTATAATTCTCTCTTCGCTATTTATCAGCCCCAGCATTTT	CASNGYNSLFAIYQPQHF
NA	TRBD2	TRBV7-2	TRBJ2-5	TGTGCCAGCAGCTTAGCTACTAGCGGGAGGGACCAAGAGACCCAGTACTTC	CASSLATSGRDQETQYF
few	NA	TRBV28	TRBJ1-2	TGTGCCAGCAGTTTAAGTCGTGGCCCCCTCCTTGGCTACACCTTC	CASSLSRGPLLGYTF
NA	TRBD2	TRBV7-8	TRBJ2-2	TGTGCCAGCACCCCCACGGGGGGGCTCACCGGGGAGCTGTTTTTT	CASTPTGGLTGELFF
NA	NA	TRBV28	TRBJ2-6	TGTGCCAGCAGTTTATACGCGGTTACCTCTGGGGCCAACGTCCTGACTTTC	CASSLYAVTSGANVLTF
few	NA	TRBV28	TRBJ1-3	TGTGCCAGCTGGAGGGTTAACTCTGGAAACACCATATATTTT	CASWRVNSGNTIYF
NA	NA	TRBV6-1	TRBJ2-7	TGTGCCAGCACGGGGTTCGGTGAGCAGTACTTC	CASTGFGEQYF
NA	NA	TRBV7-6	TRBJ1-2	TGTGCCATTGGGCAGGGAAATGGCTACACCTTC	CAIGQGNGYTF
NA	NA	TRBV27	TRBJ1-2	TGTGCCAGCAGTCCACACGACTATCCGGGAGGCGGCTACACCTTC	CASSPHDYPGGGYTF
NA	NA	TRBV28	TRBJ1-1	TGTGCCAGCAGGCCGGGGGGGTCGAGGGCTGAAGCTTTCTTT	CASRPGGSRAEAFF
NA	TRBD2	TRBV7-2	TRBJ2-1	TGTGCCAGCAGCTTAGATCCCGCAGCAGGGCGGGGGAAGCGCAATGAGCAGTTCTTC	CASSLDPAAGRGKRNEQFF
NA	TRBD1	TRBV19	TRBJ2-7	TGTGCCAGTAGTGAACACCGGACAGGGACCTACGAGCAGTACTTC	CASSEHRTGTYEQYF
NA	NA	TRBV4-3	TRBJ1-5	TGCGCCAGCAGCCAACAGGGTGAGCAACCCCAGCATTTT	CASSQQGEQPQHF
NA	TRBD1	TRBV5-1	TRBJ2-7	TGCGCCAGCAGCGGAGGACAGGGAGTGTCCTACGAGCAGTACTTC	CASSGGQGVSYEQYF
NA	NA	TRBV27	TRBJ2-7	TGTGCCAGCAGTTTATTTCCAGGCCGAGTGCGCCACGAGCAGTACTTC	CASSLFPGRVRHEQYF
once	TRBD1	TRBV6-6	TRBJ2-7	TGTGCCAGCAGTGGCCGTAGGACAGGGGTTGGGGAGCAGTACTTC	CASSGRRTGVGEQYF